This T cell receptor (beta chain) was captured by sequencing in a study of T cell repertoires in cytomegalovirus infection. For the study at large: Use of recently identified HLA-C-restricted and well-studied HLA-B-restricted CMV epitopes was part of the study. From public TCR beta signatures came an indication of both CMV infection and matching HLA type. Broader study findings: Clonotype analysis showed dominance of the ex vivo response by HLA-C-restricted CMV-specific TCR beta clonotypes. CMV carriers having the relevant HLA were flagged by cumulative public TCR beta family frequency.

In regard to this clonotype: Its cognate antigen is unknown.

Using its own MiXCR run on the reads, TCRdb lists one record per CDR3 protein. The data contain approximately 500,000 distinct CDR3 sequences, around a third of them singletons. The CDR3 covers 15 residues. Trimming took off 5 bases at V and 2 bases at J, with 15 bases between the two ends. Germline V gene sequence: CDR1 SGHTA, CDR2 FQGNSA. This clonotype was obtained from a human donor in good health (CMV status not recorded). Some clones in this sample may be carry-over from other donors' samples. The sample in question was cultured PBMCs, obtained from culture after CMV antigen stimulation. The rearrangement uses TRBV7-2 and TRBJ1-2; D not certain. This CDR3 reads CASSPSENRNYGYTF. In DNA form, the CDR3 reads TGTGCCAGCAGCCCCTCGGAGAATAGGAACTATGGCTACACCTTC.